This T cell receptor beta chain was obtained from a study of T cells in Graves' hyperthyroidism and ophthalmopathy. Comment on this clonotype: Sequence at one end of the junction differs from germline and may be a read error.

Uncontrolled infections, other autoimmune diseases, pregnancy or lactation led to exclusion of patients. This CDR3 contains 15 residues. Per the germline V gene, CDR1 is SGDLS and CDR2 is YYNGEE. Regions amplified from RNA transcripts were the TCR beta CDR3 regions. Primed by the HTBI set, a first-round RT-PCR was run on the TCR CDR3. TCRdb processed the multiplex PCR reads anew with MiXCR; each CDR3 protein has one entry. The sample lists hundreds of thousands of distinct CDR3 sequences, just under 45% seen once, with under 8% in the top ten. The sample consisted of peripheral blood or thyroid tissue (not recorded which). The origin of this receptor is an adult man with Graves' disease, either hyperthyroidism or ophthalmopathy (not recorded which). The rearrangement links TRBV9 to TRBJ2-2; 7 bases are shared with TRBD2. The CDR3 sequence is CASSVGRAGTGELFF. CDR3 nucleotides: TGCGCCAGCAGCGTAGGGAGGGCGGGCACCGGGGAGCTGTTTTTT.